Listed here is a single TCR beta chain. This entry belongs to a study of blood T cell repertoires in COVID-19. Study details: T cells, B-cell-depleted T cells, or PBMCs provided the cDNA or gDNA that served as material.

The protocol was immunoSEQ multiplex PCR, while the TCRdb copy is restricted to in-frame clones and leaves out a portion. The top ten clones hold about 12% of a sample with about 70,000 clones, around 86% of them seen once. Trimming left V 3 bases short and J 2 bases short, with 8 bases between. CDR3 length: 14 residues. CDR1 and CDR2 from the germline V gene are MGHDK and SYGVNS. The TCR sequence derives from a human donor in a cohort sampled during active COVID-19. The gene calls are TRBV25-1 and TRBJ2-1; weak D call: TRBD1 (6 bases). Input material: peripheral blood. The CDR3 DNA follows: TGTGCCAGCAGTGACACAGGGACCTACAATGAGCAGTTCTTC. As protein: CASSDTGTYNEQFF.